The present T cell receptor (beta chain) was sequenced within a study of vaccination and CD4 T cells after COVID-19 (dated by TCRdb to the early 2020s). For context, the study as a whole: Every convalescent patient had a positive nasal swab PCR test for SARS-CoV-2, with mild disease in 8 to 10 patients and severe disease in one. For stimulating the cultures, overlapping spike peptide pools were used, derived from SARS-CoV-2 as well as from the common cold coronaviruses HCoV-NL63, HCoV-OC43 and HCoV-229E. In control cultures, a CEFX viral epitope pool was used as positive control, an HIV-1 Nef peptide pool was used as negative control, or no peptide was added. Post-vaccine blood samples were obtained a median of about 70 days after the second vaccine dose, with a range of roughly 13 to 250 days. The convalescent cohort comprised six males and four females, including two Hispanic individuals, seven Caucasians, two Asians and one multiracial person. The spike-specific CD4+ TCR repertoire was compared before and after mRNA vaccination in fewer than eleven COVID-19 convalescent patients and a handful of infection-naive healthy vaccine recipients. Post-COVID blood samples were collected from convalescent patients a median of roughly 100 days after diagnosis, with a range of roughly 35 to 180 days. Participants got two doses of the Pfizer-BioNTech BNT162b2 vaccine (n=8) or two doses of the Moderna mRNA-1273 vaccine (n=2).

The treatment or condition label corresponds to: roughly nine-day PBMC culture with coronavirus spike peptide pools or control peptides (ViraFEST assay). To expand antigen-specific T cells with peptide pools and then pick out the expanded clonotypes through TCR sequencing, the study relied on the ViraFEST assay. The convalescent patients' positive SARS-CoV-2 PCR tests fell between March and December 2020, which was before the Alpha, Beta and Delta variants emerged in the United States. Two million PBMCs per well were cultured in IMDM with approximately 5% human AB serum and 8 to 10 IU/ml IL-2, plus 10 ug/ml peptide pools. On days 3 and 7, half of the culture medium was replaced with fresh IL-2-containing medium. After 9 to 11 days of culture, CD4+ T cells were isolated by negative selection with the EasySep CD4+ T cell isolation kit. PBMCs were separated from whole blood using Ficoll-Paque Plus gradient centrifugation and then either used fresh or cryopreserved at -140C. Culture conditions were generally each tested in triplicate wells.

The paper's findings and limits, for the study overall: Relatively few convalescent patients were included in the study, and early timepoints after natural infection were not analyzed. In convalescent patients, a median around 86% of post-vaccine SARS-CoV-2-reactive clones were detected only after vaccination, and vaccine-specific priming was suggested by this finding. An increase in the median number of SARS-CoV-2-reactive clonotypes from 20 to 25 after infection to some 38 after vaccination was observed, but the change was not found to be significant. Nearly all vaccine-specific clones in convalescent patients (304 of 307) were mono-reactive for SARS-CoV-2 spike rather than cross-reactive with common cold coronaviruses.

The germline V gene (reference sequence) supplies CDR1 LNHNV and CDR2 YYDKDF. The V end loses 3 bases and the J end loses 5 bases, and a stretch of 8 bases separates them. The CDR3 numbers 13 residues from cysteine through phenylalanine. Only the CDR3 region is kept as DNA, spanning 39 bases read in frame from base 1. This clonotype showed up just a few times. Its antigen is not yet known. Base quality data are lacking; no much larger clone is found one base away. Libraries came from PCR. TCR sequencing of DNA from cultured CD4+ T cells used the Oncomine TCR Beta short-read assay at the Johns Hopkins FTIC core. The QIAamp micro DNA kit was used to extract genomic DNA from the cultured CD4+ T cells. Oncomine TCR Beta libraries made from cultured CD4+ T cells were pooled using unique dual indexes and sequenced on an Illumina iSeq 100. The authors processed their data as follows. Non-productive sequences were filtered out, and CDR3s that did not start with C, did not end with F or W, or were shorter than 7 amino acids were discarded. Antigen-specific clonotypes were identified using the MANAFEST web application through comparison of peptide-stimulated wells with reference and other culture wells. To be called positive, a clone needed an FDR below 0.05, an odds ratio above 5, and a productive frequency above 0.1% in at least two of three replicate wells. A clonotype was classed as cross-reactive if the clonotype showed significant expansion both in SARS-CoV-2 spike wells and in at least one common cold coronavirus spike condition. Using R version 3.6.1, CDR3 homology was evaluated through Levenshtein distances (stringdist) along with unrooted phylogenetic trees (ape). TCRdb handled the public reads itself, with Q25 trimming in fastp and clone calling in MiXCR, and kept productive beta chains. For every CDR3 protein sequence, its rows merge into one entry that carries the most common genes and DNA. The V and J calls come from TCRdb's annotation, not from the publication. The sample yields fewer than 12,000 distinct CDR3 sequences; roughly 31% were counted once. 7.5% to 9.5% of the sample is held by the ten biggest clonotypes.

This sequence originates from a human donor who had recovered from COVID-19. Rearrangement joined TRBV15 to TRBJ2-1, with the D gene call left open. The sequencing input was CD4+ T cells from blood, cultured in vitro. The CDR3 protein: CATSRRIDNEQFF. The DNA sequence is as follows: TGTGCCACCAGCAGGAGGATAGACAATGAGCAGTTCTTC. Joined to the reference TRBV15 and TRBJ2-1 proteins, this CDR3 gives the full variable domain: DAMVIQNPRYQVTQFGKPVTLSCSQTLNHNVMYWYQQKSSQAPKLLFHYYDKDFNNEADTPDNFQSRRPNTSFCFLDIRSPGLGDTAMYLCATSRRIDNEQFFGPGTRLTVL.